This TCR beta chain stems from a study of T cell responses to AZD1222 COVID-19 vaccine. Findings and caveats of the study: Vaccine-related CD4 TCRs covered spike, predominating at 160-218 and 743-854.

Only in-frame clones appear in the TCRdb table, and some are missing; sequencing was by immunoSEQ multiplex PCR. The repertoire includes under 150,000 clones, 75% to 90% of them detected once, and 1.5% to 2% sits in the top ten. For this clone: Its antigen is not known.

Germline loops: CDR1 ENHRY, CDR2 SYGVKD. V was trimmed by 2 bases and J by 0 bases, leaving 8 bases between them. The CDR3 contains 15 residues. This TCR came from an adult who received the AZD1222 COVID-19 vaccine. This chain uses TRBV10-3 with TRBJ1-3; TRBD1 is a possible D gene (5 bases). The source material was peripheral blood, sampled 28 days after the second AZD1222 dose. The CDR3 region has the DNA TGTGCCATCAGTGAGACAGGTGTCTCTGGAAACACCATATATTTT. This encodes CAISETGVSGNTIYF.